This T cell receptor (beta chain) was recorded in a study of blood T cell repertoires in COVID-19. Produced via immunoSEQ multiplex PCR; TCRdb's table is partial and in-frame only. The data hold 250,000 to 350,000 clones, with 70% to 90% observed a single time. Participants were aged about 18 to 90 years, lived in over 20 US areas, and enrolled virtually. With V trimmed by 7 bases and J by 1 base, 7 bases remained unmatched. Germline loops: CDR1 SGHTA, CDR2 FQGTGA. The CDR3 extends over 15 amino acids. V gene TRBV7-3 combines with J gene TRBJ1-2, with 9 nucleotides matching TRBD1. Input material: PBMCs or T cells enriched from blood (not recorded which). The clonotype comes from a woman aged 25 to 39 who had recovered from COVID-19. CDR3 nucleotide sequence: TGTGCCAGCACCCATCCGGGACAGGGTAACTATGGCTACACCTTC. It is translated as CASTHPGQGNYGYTF.